This T cell receptor beta chain came from a study of cytomegalovirus exposure and HLA in healthy donors. Deletions cut 5 bases from V and 4 bases from J, with 14 bases between. The germline CDR1 and CDR2 sequences are SGHTA and FQGNSA. CDR3 length: 15 residues. A word on this clone: The antigen is not known.

With 60 Vbeta and 13 Jbeta primers, the PCR was carried out. Here immunoSEQ multiplex PCR was the method, and the copy in TCRdb shows in-frame clones only, minus some. The sample shows about 170,000 clones, about 81% of them seen only once. Study-level points and caveats: Most TCR beta V segments were productive about 87% or about 30% of the time in an earlier analysis.

The chain couples TRBV7-2 to TRBJ2-2, with a weak D call TRBD1 (6 bases). Sequencing was carried out using PBMCs. The sequence was obtained from a woman in her forties or fifties in good health and CMV-seropositive. CDR3 bases: TGTGCCAGCAGCAGAGGGACAACTAGCACCGGGGAGCTGTTTTTT. Protein sequence: CASSRGTTSTGELFF.